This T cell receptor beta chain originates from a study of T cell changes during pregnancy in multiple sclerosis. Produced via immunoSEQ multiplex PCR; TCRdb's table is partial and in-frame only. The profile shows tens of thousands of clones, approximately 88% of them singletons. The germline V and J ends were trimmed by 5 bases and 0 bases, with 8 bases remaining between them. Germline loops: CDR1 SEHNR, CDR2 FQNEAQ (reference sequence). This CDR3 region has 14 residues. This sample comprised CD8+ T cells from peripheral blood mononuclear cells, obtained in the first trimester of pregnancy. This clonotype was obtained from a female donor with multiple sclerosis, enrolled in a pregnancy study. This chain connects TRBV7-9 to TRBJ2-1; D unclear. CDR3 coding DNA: TGTGCCAGCAGCGAAATTAGCTCCTACAATGAGCAGTTCTTC. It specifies CASSEISSYNEQFF.